Below are 27 T cell receptor beta chains sequenced from a single sample in a study of PD-L1 blockade in urothelial cancer. Sequenced by immunoSEQ multiplex PCR; TCRdb stores in-frame clones only, minus some. The table includes some 67,000 clones, roughly nine tenths detected once. This material consisted of PBMCs, taken around atezolizumab (anti-PD-L1) treatment. These receptors were taken from a man between 60 and 70 years old with urothelial cancer.

The chain is built from TRBV6-5 and TRBJ2-7; 10 bases line up with TRBD1. The J segment lost 5 bases and the V segment lost 0 bases, leaving 7 bases of the junction unmatched. Germline CDR1 is MNHEY and CDR2 is SVGAGI. This CDR3 has 16 amino acids. Here the CDR3 DNA reads TGTGCCAGCAGTTACTCGGCCGGGACAGGGGTGAACGAGCAGTACTTC. This translates into CASSYSAGTGVNEQYF.

V and J are TRBV6-4 and TRBJ2-2, with a weak D call TRBD1 (6 bases). The germline gives CDR1 MRHNA, CDR2 SNTAGT. Trimming stripped 8 bases from V and 3 bases from J, with 16 bases between. The CDR3 covers 15 residues. Here the CDR3 reads CASPDGQRHTGELFF. For the CDR3, the DNA is TGTGCCAGCCCTGACGGACAGAGACACACCGGGGAGCTGTTTTTT.

The chain combines TRBV9 with TRBJ2-2, with 10 bases that match TRBD2. Germline V gives CDR1 SGDLS, CDR2 YYNGEE. V shed 4 bases and J 8 bases; nucleotides not matched to a gene: 17. The CDR3 sequence is 18 residues long. CDR3 sequence (DNA): TGTGCCAGCAGCCCACGACCCAGGAGCGGGGGGGATCCAGGGGAGCTGTTTTTT. This encodes CASSPRPRSGGDPGELFF.

The chain recombines TRBV7-2 with TRBJ2-1, with TRBD2 matching 16 bases. Germline V gene lookup returns CDR1 SGHTA and CDR2 FQGNSA. The CDR3 loop spans 19 amino acids. The V gene end was trimmed by 4 bases and the J gene end by 9 bases; junction bases not matched to a gene: 15. CDR3 residues: CASSSSGTSGRGVLREQFF. DNA for the CDR3: TGTGCCAGCAGCTCCTCCGGGACTAGCGGGAGGGGAGTACTGCGTGAGCAGTTCTTC.

V usage is TRBV11-2 and J usage is TRBJ2-5; D unresolved. CDR1 and CDR2 (germline): SGHAT, FQNNGV. The CDR3 spans 13 residues. The V and J ends lost 0 bases and 4 bases respectively, with 6 bases between them. The DNA of the CDR3 is TGTGCCAGCAGCTTAGATACCAGAGAGACCCAGTACTTC. It is translated as CASSLDTRETQYF.

The chain is built from TRBV11-2 and TRBJ2-2; D not certain. This CDR3 is 13 amino acids long. Germline lookup yields CDR1 SGHAT and CDR2 FQNNGV. Deletions cut 5 bases from V and 6 bases from J, with 10 bases between. The DNA for the CDR3 is TGTGCCAGCAGCCTAGGTGGCCCCGGGGAGCTGTTTTTT. Translating gives CASSLGGPGELFF.

V and J are TRBV14 and TRBJ2-1, with TRBD2 identical over 12 bases. CDR3 size: 15 residues. The J segment lost 10 bases and the V segment lost 5 bases, leaving 9 bases of the junction unmatched. Germline V gene lookup returns CDR1 SGHDN and CDR2 FVKESK. CDR3: CASSLWTSGIREQFF. The CDR3 nucleotides are TGTGCCAGCAGCTTATGGACTAGCGGGATTAGAGAGCAGTTCTTC.

V and J are TRBV19 and TRBJ1-2; D might be TRBD1 (5 bases). The V gene lost 4 bases and the J gene lost 4 bases, with 10 bases spanning the gap. The CDR3 length is 13 residues. Per germline, CDR1 LNHDA and CDR2 SQIVND (reference sequence). CDR3 residues: CASSKGSIYGYTF. The DNA of the CDR3 is TGTGCCAGTAGTAAGGGGTCTATCTATGGCTACACCTTC.

V usage is TRBV30 and J usage is TRBJ1-1; D is unresolved. This CDR3 is built from 14 residues. V shed 0 bases and J shed 0 bases, with 8 bases lying between them. Germline V gene lookup returns CDR1 GTSNPN and CDR2 SVGIG (reference sequence). Here the CDR3 reads CAWSVSYMNTEAFF. CDR3 coding DNA: TGTGCCTGGAGTGTATCTTATATGAACACTGAAGCTTTCTTT.

This chain connects TRBV28 to TRBJ1-2, with TRBD1 matching over 7 bases. The junction had 8 bases not matched to a gene; V was cut back by 5 bases and J by 8 bases. The germline V gene has CDR1 MDHEN and CDR2 SYDVKM. This CDR3 has 13 residues. The CDR3 sequence is CASSRGQIIGYTF. CDR3 nucleotides: TGTGCCAGCAGTAGGGGACAGATTATCGGCTACACCTTC.

V is TRBV21-1 and J is TRBJ2-7; the D call TRBD1 from the table was never checked on the DNA. TRBV21-1 is a recognized pseudogene. The CDR3 runs 15 residues. Here the CDR3 DNA reads TGTGCCAGCAGCAAAATAGGACAAGGACCCTACGAGCAGTACTTC. It specifies CASSKIGQGPYEQYF.

The chain links TRBV5-4 to TRBJ2-7; the match to TRBD2 covers 7 bases. This CDR3 spans 15 amino acids. V lost 0 bases to trimming and J lost 7 bases; unmatched junction nucleotides: 10. The V gene's germline CDR1 is SGHNT and CDR2 YYREEE (reference sequence). The DNA of the CDR3 is TGTGCCAGCAGCTTGGGGGGGACTACCCTTCTAGAGCAGTACTTC. Amino acid sequence: CASSLGGTTLLEQYF. The full variable domain, rest sourced from reference TRBV5-4 and TRBJ2-7, is ETGVTQSPTHLIKTRGQQVTLRCSSQSGHNTVSWYQQALGQGPQFIFQYYREEENGRGNFPPRFSGLQFPNYSSELNVNALELDDSALYLCASSLGGTTLLEQYFGPGTRLTVT.

The V call is TRBV6-1, the J call TRBJ1-1; no clear D. Trimming left V 1 base short and J 4 bases short, with 13 bases between. The germline gives CDR1 MNHNS, CDR2 SASEGT. The CDR3 is 15 amino acids. DNA for the CDR3: TGTGCCAGCAGTGAAGGGGAGACCCGGCGCACTGAAGCTTTCTTT. The encoded protein is CASSEGETRRTEAFF.

The gene calls are TRBV11-3 and TRBJ1-1, with unresolved D. The germline gives CDR1 SGHNT, CDR2 YENEEA. Trimming cost V 1 base and J 4 bases, with 7 bases left between them. The length of the CDR3 is 13 residues. In DNA, the CDR3 is TGTGCCAGCAGCTTAGGAGCGGGCACTGAAGCTTTCTTT. Amino acids: CASSLGAGTEAFF.

The V call is TRBV19, the J call TRBJ2-7, with 7 positions matching TRBD1. CDR3 length: 13 amino acids. CDR1 is LNHDA, CDR2 SQIVND, per germline (reference sequence). Trimming at V came to 5 bases and at J to 3 bases, leaving 4 bases not matched to a gene. This CDR3 reads CASSPGQNYEQYF. CDR3 in DNA: TGTGCCAGTAGTCCGGGACAGAACTACGAGCAGTACTTC.

This chain uses TRBV6-5 with TRBJ2-1; maybe TRBD2 (7 bases). In germline, CDR1 is MNHEY, CDR2 SVGAGI. The CDR3 has 15 residues. Trimming stripped 3 bases from V and 8 bases from J, with 17 bases between. CDR3 residues: CASSYWGGAGDEQFF. The CDR3 DNA follows: TGTGCCAGCAGTTATTGGGGGGGGGCAGGGGATGAGCAGTTCTTC.

This clone was found a few times. The chain recombines TRBV18 with TRBJ1-5; 8 nucleotides line up with TRBD1. This CDR3 is built from 14 residues. Germline CDR1 and CDR2: KGHSH and LQKENI. The J segment lost 6 bases and the V segment lost 5 bases, leaving 6 bases of the junction unmatched. The CDR3 nucleotides read TGTGCCAGCTCAGGTGGACAGGGAAGTCAGCCCCAGCATTTT. Translation gives CASSGGQGSQPQHF. Complete variable domain (other parts from reference TRBV18 and TRBJ1-5): NAGVMQNPRHLVRRRGQEARLRCSPMKGHSHVYWYRQLPEEGLKFMVYLQKENIIDESGMPKERFSAEFPKEGPSILRIQQVVRGDSAAYFCASSGGQGSQPQHFGDGTRLSIL.

J is TRBJ2-1 and V is TRBV5-1; 8 nucleotides agree with TRBD1. Germline assignment: CDR1 SGHRS and CDR2 YFSETQ. The junction had 5 bases not matched to a gene; V was cut back by 4 bases and J by 2 bases. This CDR3 has 15 residues. CDR3 region: CASSPRTGTYNEQFF. The CDR3 DNA is TGCGCCAGCAGCCCACGGACAGGGACCTACAATGAGCAGTTCTTC.

The chain carries TRBV9 and TRBJ2-6, with a tentative D call TRBD1 (5 bases). V was clipped by 4 bases and J by 2 bases, with 10 bases between them. This CDR3 comprises 15 residues. From germline, CDR1 is SGDLS and CDR2 YYNGEE. The CDR3 coding sequence is TGTGCCAGCAGCCCTACAGGAGCTGGGGCCAACGTCCTGACTTTC. Its protein product is CASSPTGAGANVLTF.

The chain links TRBV5-4 to TRBJ2-7; D call uncertain. This CDR3 comprises 14 residues. Germline CDR1 reads SGHNT; CDR2 reads YYREEE (reference sequence). Trimming removed 3 bases at V and 0 bases at J, with 10 bases between. CDR3 nucleotides: TGTGCCAGCAGCTCCTTCGCGAGCTCCTACGAGCAGTACTTC. Protein: CASSSFASSYEQYF.

The chain combines TRBV29-1 with TRBJ2-5; 9 positions match TRBD2. The ends lost 6 bases at V and 4 bases at J; junction bases unmatched: 18. The CDR3 has 17 residues. The germline V gene encodes CDR1 SQVTM and CDR2 ANQGSEA. This CDR3 reads CSVARAGGPLGRETQYF. CDR3 nucleotides: TGCAGCGTGGCCAGGGCGGGAGGGCCATTGGGTAGAGAGACCCAGTACTTC.

This chain uses TRBV2 with TRBJ2-5, with 8 nucleotides matching TRBD2. V lost 1 base to trimming and J lost 1 base; unmatched junction nucleotides: 5. CDR1 is SNHLY and CDR2 is FYNNEI in the germline V gene. This CDR3 has 16 residues. The CDR3 DNA sequence: TGTGCCAGCAGTGAAGATAACGGGAGGGCCCAAGAGACCCAGTACTTC. Its translation: CASSEDNGRAQETQYF.

The chain employs TRBV5-1 and TRBJ2-3; weak D call: TRBD2 (5 bases). Trimming pared 0 bases from V and 1 base from J, leaving 6 bases between. CDR1 and CDR2 from the germline V gene are SGHRS and YFSETQ. This CDR3 has 14 residues. This CDR3 is CASSLVLGTDTQYF. The CDR3 DNA follows: TGCGCCAGCAGCTTGGTACTAGGCACAGATACGCAGTATTTT.

The V call is TRBV18, the J call TRBJ1-5, with TRBD1 as a possible D gene (5 bases). Germline V CDR1 and CDR2: KGHSH, LQKENI. This CDR3 region has 16 residues. V lost 3 bases to trimming and J lost 2 bases, with 14 bases between them. In DNA form, the CDR3 reads TGTGCCAGCTCACCCGTTGGGACGGGAGGCAATCAGCCCCAGCATTTT. Its protein is CASSPVGTGGNQPQHF.

This sequence joins TRBV28 and TRBJ1-5; 8 bases fit TRBD1. V trimming: 7 bases; J trimming: 0 bases; junction bases outside the gene matches: 11. The CDR3 loop spans 17 amino acids. The V gene's germline CDR1 is MDHEN and CDR2 SYDVKM. The CDR3, as DNA: TGTGCCAGCATAGGCAGGGGGCTGCTCTATAGCAATCAGCCCCAGCATTTT. This gives the protein CASIGRGLLYSNQPQHF.

This clone has a single count. The chain employs TRBV7-6 and TRBJ2-3; D might be TRBD2 (7 bases). Trimming left V 1 base short and J 6 bases short, with 17 bases between. CDR1 and CDR2 (germline): SGHVS, FNYEAQ. This CDR3 has 16 residues. The CDR3 region is CASSLGTRGLMDTQYF. CDR3 coding DNA: TGTGCCAGCAGCTTAGGGACTAGGGGGTTAATGGATACGCAGTATTTT.

The chain carries TRBV19 and TRBJ2-6; 8 nucleotides line up with TRBD1. This CDR3 spans 15 amino acids. Germline-derived CDR1 and CDR2 are LNHDA and SQIVND (reference sequence). V gave up 9 bases and J gave up 4 bases; unmatched junction bases: 8. The CDR3 bases are TGTGCCAGCGGGACAGGAGGGACCGGGGCCAACGTCCTGACTTTC. It translates to CASGTGGTGANVLTF.